Shown below are 8 T cell receptor beta chains from a single sample sequenced in a study of early T cells in non-severe SARS-CoV-2 infection. TCRdb re-called the 5' RACE reads through MiXCR, storing one row per CDR3 protein. This table has tens of thousands of distinct CDR3 sequences, 12% appearing once. The specimen was whole blood, collected at baseline. These receptors were taken from an adult who was a healthcare worker with PCR-confirmed SARS-CoV-2 infection or an uninfected control (not recorded which). The donor label of this sample is uncertain.

This clonotype was counted ten times or more. The chain couples TRBV6-6 to TRBJ2-2; possibly TRBD1 for D (6 bases). The CDR3 spans 16 residues. Germline V gives CDR1 MNHNY, CDR2 SVGAGI (reference sequence). Trimming removed 0 bases from V and 5 bases from J, with 13 bases in between. CDR3 DNA sequence: TGTGCCAGCAGTTACTCGCGGCAGGGGCTGACCGGGGAGCTGTTTTTT. Translation: CASSYSRQGLTGELFF.

The chain combines TRBV20-1 with TRBJ2-1, with 12 bases aligning to TRBD2. Germline trimming cut 6 bases from V and 12 bases from J; bases unmatched to any gene: 12. The CDR3 consists of 14 residues. Germline lookup yields CDR1 DFQATT and CDR2 SNEGSKA (reference sequence). Here the CDR3 reads CSAGVPSGGALQFF. The CDR3 bases are TGCAGTGCCGGAGTCCCTAGCGGGGGGGCCTTGCAGTTCTTC.

A few counts support this clonotype. For the CDR3, the DNA is TGTGCCACCTCTCGTGGAAGAGGGCAAGGGGGTGAGCAGTTCTTC. Protein: CATSRGRGQGGEQFF. The V gene is TRBV6-4, the J gene TRBJ2-1, with D maybe TRBD1 (6 bases). Germline loops: CDR1 MRHNA, CDR2 SNTAGT. V was clipped by 10 bases and J by 9 bases, with 25 bases between them. This CDR3 is 15 amino acids long.

This clonotype was detected only a few times. This chain joins TRBV30 and TRBJ2-3; 8 nucleotides align to TRBD1. Germline V lookup: CDR1 GTSNPN, CDR2 SVGIG (reference sequence). J gave up 3 bases and V 3 bases, and 5 bases lay outside the gene matches. The CDR3 length is 14 residues. The CDR3 DNA follows: TGTGCCTGGAGCAGACAGGGGCTGACAGATACGCAGTATTTT. This sequence encodes CAWSRQGLTDTQYF.

CDR3 protein: CASSTGTEAFF. CDR3 coding DNA: TGCGCCAGCTCGACGGGCACTGAAGCTTTCTTT. The rearrangement links TRBV10-2 to TRBJ1-1, with D unresolved. CDR1 and CDR2 from the germline V gene are WSHSY and SAAADI. The length of the CDR3 is 11 residues. Deletions cut 8 bases from V and 4 bases from J, with 8 bases between.

The V gene is TRBV29-1, the J gene TRBJ1-1, with D perhaps matching TRBD1 (5 bases). V lost 3 bases to trimming and J lost 4 bases, with 12 bases between them. The germline CDR1 and CDR2 sequences are SQVTM and ANQGSEA. This CDR3 contains 13 residues. CDR3 in amino acids: CSVDSGLLTEAFF. The CDR3 region has the DNA TGCAGCGTTGACTCGGGACTACTCACTGAAGCTTTCTTT.

Only a few counts were recorded for this clonotype. The chain recombines TRBV12-3 or TRBV12-4 with TRBJ2-1, with D uncertain. The germline V and J ends were trimmed by 5 bases and 3 bases, with 8 bases remaining between them. There are 13 residues in the CDR3. CDR3 nucleotides: TGTGCCAGCAGTCCCCCTTACTACAATGAGCAGTTCTTC. This encodes CASSPPYYNEQFF.

As concerns this clonotype: One end of the junction fails to match germline, which may point to a read error. The genes are TRBV5-1 and TRBJ1-2, with D possibly being TRBD1 (6 bases). The CDR3 extends over 13 amino acids. Germline-derived CDR1 and CDR2 are SGHRS and YFSETQ. The CDR3 DNA reads as TGCGCCAGCAGCTTGGATGCGGACAGCCTTCCCTCTTTC. It specifies CASSLDADSLPSF.